The 10 T cell receptor beta chains below all came from one sample that was sequenced in a study of spatial heterogeneity in lung cancer. Points from the study as a whole: Counts of expanded alpha and beta TCRs within tumors tracked the tumor nonsynonymous mutation count.

For these receptors, no antigen is known. TCRdb passed the 5' RACE reads through MiXCR, listing each CDR3 protein once. The repertoire holds more than 1,300 distinct CDR3 sequences, with under 25% as singletons. Time point denoted: sample taken at primary tumor resection. The sequenced sample was lung tumor tissue, obtained at surgery. Every receptor here comes from a male donor with early-stage non-small cell lung cancer.

Remarks on this clonotype: In a library made to pick up alpha chains, this beta chain is a stray read with a size that means little. V gene TRBV28 combines with J gene TRBJ2-6; D not certain. Germline assignment: CDR1 MDHEN and CDR2 SYDVKM. This CDR3 comprises 14 residues. V lost 11 bases to trimming and J lost 0 bases, with 11 bases between them. Here the CDR3 DNA reads TGTGCCGCAGCATCACGCTCTGGGGCCAACGTCCTGACTTTC. This codes for CAAASRSGANVLTF.

Points on this clonotype: Being off target in a library aimed at alpha chains, this beta chain has a size of little meaning. This chain links TRBV5-4 with TRBJ2-7; possibly TRBD2 for D (6 bases). V dropped 4 bases and J dropped 1 base, with 9 bases sitting between them. The CDR3 contains 13 residues. Germline V gene data show CDR1 as SGHNT and CDR2 as YYREEE (reference sequence). The CDR3: CASSPAGSYEQYF. The CDR3 bases are TGTGCCAGCAGCCCGGCGGGGTCCTACGAGCAGTACTTC.

On this clonotype itself: Little can be read into the size of this beta chain, an off-target read in a library designed for alpha chains. The chain employs TRBV4-3 and TRBJ2-7; 11 bases match TRBD1. CDR1 and CDR2 from the germline V gene are LGHNA and YSLEER. There are 15 residues in the CDR3. J was trimmed by 3 bases and V by 3 bases; bases with no gene match: 4. CDR3: CASSHRDRGYYEQYF. DNA for the CDR3: TGCGCCAGCAGCCATAGGGACAGGGGGTACTACGAGCAGTACTTC.

As concerns this clonotype: This beta chain is a stray sequence in a library constructed for alpha chains; its clone size is not meaningful. The chain links TRBV7-2 to TRBJ2-3; D is perhaps TRBD1 or TRBD2 (5 bases each). V was shortened by 4 bases and J by 6 bases, with 11 bases between the two germline ends. The germline V gene encodes CDR1 SGHTA and CDR2 FQGNSA. There are 13 residues in the CDR3. CDR3 residues: CASSSGTRDTQYF. The CDR3 region has the DNA TGTGCCAGCAGCTCTGGGACCAGGGATACGCAGTATTTT. The complete variable domain, with remaining parts taken from reference TRBV7-2 and TRBJ2-3, reads GAGVSQSPSNKVTEKGKDVELRCDPISGHTALYWYRQSLGQGLEFLIYFQGNSAPDKSGLPSDRFSAERTGGSVSTLTIQRTQQEDSAVYLCASSSGTRDTQYFGPGTRLTVL.

This clonotype is deemed medium-sized. This beta chain is an unintended read in a library built for alpha chains; its size means little. This chain uses TRBV20-1 with TRBJ2-7, with D perhaps matching TRBD2 (5 bases). Per germline, CDR1 DFQATT and CDR2 SNEGSKA (reference sequence). This CDR3 comprises 14 residues. V gave up 3 bases and J gave up 1 base, with 13 bases separating them. The CDR3 DNA sequence: TGCAGTGCTAGCCGCGCGGGCGGATCCTACGAGCAGTACTTC. It is translated as CSASRAGGSYEQYF.

This clonotype showed up just a few times. This beta chain slipped into a library made for alpha chains as a stray read, so its size is not meaningful. The chain recombines TRBV20-1 with TRBJ2-3; maybe TRBD1 (7 bases). Germline-derived CDR1 and CDR2 are DFQATT and SNEGSKA (reference sequence). Trimming cost V 5 bases and J 6 bases, with 12 bases left between them. The length of the CDR3 is 12 residues. This CDR3 is CSADSGGDTQYF. CDR3 nucleotide sequence: TGCAGTGCTGACTCAGGGGGGGATACGCAGTATTTT.

This clonotype is judged large (0.1 to 1%). This beta chain is an off-target read within a library intended for alpha chains, so its frequency means little. The chain is built from TRBV28 and TRBJ2-3, with D hard to call. Germline-derived CDR1 and CDR2 are MDHEN and SYDVKM. This CDR3 is built from 12 residues. The ends were cut back, 3 bases at V and 5 bases at J, with 6 bases in the middle. CDR3 in amino acids: CASSFLGDTQYF. In DNA, the CDR3 is TGTGCCAGCAGTTTCCTGGGAGATACGCAGTATTTT.

This clonotype occurred a few times. A library prepared for alpha chains yielded this beta chain as an off-target read; its size is of little meaning. The chain employs TRBV5-1 and TRBJ2-6; D may be TRBD1 (5 bases). The CDR3 extends over 14 amino acids. V shed 4 bases and J shed 13 bases, with 18 bases lying between them. From germline, CDR1 is SGHRS and CDR2 YFSETQ. Here the CDR3 DNA reads TGCGCCAGCAGCCCAGGCAGGGTGGCTGAAGTCCTGACTTTC. Its translation is CASSPGRVAEVLTF.

This clonotype was counted a few times. For a library built for alpha chains, this beta chain is a stray read; little rests on its size. The V and J genes are TRBV12-3 or TRBV12-4 and TRBJ2-1; 8 bases align to TRBD2. This CDR3 comprises 15 residues. With V trimmed by 6 bases and J by 0 bases, 4 bases remained unmatched. The CDR3 loop is CASSRSGSSYNEQFF. CDR3 DNA: TGTGCCAGCAGCCGGAGCGGGAGCTCCTACAATGAGCAGTTCTTC.

By share, this clonotype ranks as large (0.1 to 1%). The size of this beta chain means little, since it is a stray read in a library made for alpha chains. This chain's CDR3 is CATSDKADTQYF. The CDR3 DNA reads as TGTGCCACCAGTGATAAAGCGGATACGCAGTATTTT. The rearrangement uses TRBV24-1 and TRBJ2-3; no reliable D call. Germline lookup yields CDR1 KGHDR and CDR2 SFDVKD. V dropped 3 bases and J dropped 6 bases, with 6 bases sitting between them. The CDR3 consists of 12 residues.